A selection of T cell receptor beta chains follows, all from one sample in a study of Ad26.COV2.S vaccination and SARS-CoV-2 variants. Clones were sequenced by immunoSEQ multiplex PCR, and TCRdb holds only the in-frame ones, with some missing. The data hold roughly 680,000 clones, with approximately 88% observed a single time. Sequenced material: peripheral blood, taken in a trial of Ad26.COV2.S vaccine versus placebo. The receptors stem from a person between 18 and 65 years old who received the Ad26.COV2.S COVID-19 vaccine or a placebo. Both conserved end residues are part of each CDR3. Fields, in order: clone size, D gene, V gene, J gene, CDR3 DNA, CDR3 protein. D genes are given only for firm matches. Clone sizes are given selectively: once, few, many, or a class where the clone is expanded.

clone size: .
D gene: .
V gene: TRBV12-3/TRBV12-4
J gene: TRBJ2-7
CDR3 DNA: TGTGCCAGCACCGACAGCGTTGCCTACGAGCAGTACTTC
CDR3 protein: CASTDSVAYEQYF

clone size: .
D gene: TRBD2
V gene: TRBV15
J gene: TRBJ2-7
CDR3 DNA: TGTGCCACCAGCAGGGAGGGGGGACTAGGAAGCTACGAGCAGTACTTC
CDR3 protein: CATSREGGLGSYEQYF

clone size: .
D gene: TRBD1
V gene: TRBV19
J gene: TRBJ2-3
CDR3 DNA: TGTGCCAGTGGAGACAGGGGGTTCACAGATACGCAGTATTTT
CDR3 protein: CASGDRGFTDTQYF

clone size: .
D gene: TRBD2
V gene: TRBV11-2
J gene: TRBJ2-7
CDR3 DNA: TGTGCCAGCAGCTTACGGGGCGGGAGGACTAGCGGTTATTCCTACGAGCAGTACTTC
CDR3 protein: CASSLRGGRTSGYSYEQYF

clone size: .
D gene: .
V gene: TRBV7-9
J gene: TRBJ1-2
CDR3 DNA: TGTGCCAGCAGCTTAGGATGGGTGAACTATGGCTACACCTTC
CDR3 protein: CASSLGWVNYGYTF

clone size: .
D gene: TRBD2
V gene: TRBV5-6
J gene: TRBJ2-5
CDR3 DNA: TGTGCCAGCAGCTTGGCGACTAGCGGCTGGAATTTTCAAGAGACCCAGTACTTC
CDR3 protein: CASSLATSGWNFQETQYF

clone size: .
D gene: .
V gene: TRBV14
J gene: TRBJ2-7
CDR3 DNA: TGTGCCAGCAGCGGAAGATACGAGCAGTACTTC
CDR3 protein: CASSGRYEQYF

clone size: .
D gene: TRBD1
V gene: TRBV5-6
J gene: TRBJ1-4
CDR3 DNA: TGTGCCAGCAGTTCCGGGACAGGGGTCGAAAAACTGTTTTTT
CDR3 protein: CASSSGTGVEKLFF

clone size: .
D gene: .
V gene: TRBV6-6
J gene: TRBJ1-5
CDR3 DNA: TGTGCCAGCACCCCCGACTGGTTAGGCAATCAGCCCCAGCATTTT
CDR3 protein: CASTPDWLGNQPQHF

clone size: .
D gene: TRBD1
V gene: TRBV6-2/TRBV6-3
J gene: TRBJ1-5
CDR3 DNA: TGTGCCAGCAGCACTACAGGGGGTATAAAGCCCCAGCATTTT
CDR3 protein: CASSTTGGIKPQHF

clone size: .
D gene: .
V gene: TRBV5-1
J gene: TRBJ1-6
CDR3 DNA: TGCGCCAGCAGCTTGGGATCGGCGGGTAATTCACCCCTCCACTTT
CDR3 protein: CASSLGSAGNSPLHF

clone size: .
D gene: .
V gene: TRBV7-2
J gene: TRBJ2-7
CDR3 DNA: TGTGCCAGCAGCCCCCAAGTTCCGACCGAGCAGTACTTC
CDR3 protein: CASSPQVPTEQYF

clone size: .
D gene: .
V gene: TRBV30
J gene: TRBJ1-3
CDR3 DNA: TGTGCCTGGAGCCTCTCTGGAAACACCATATATTTT
CDR3 protein: CAWSLSGNTIYF

clone size: once
D gene: .
V gene: TRBV19
J gene: TRBJ1-2
CDR3 DNA: TGTGCCAGTAGTATAGATCGGACCGTCTATGGCTACACCTTC
CDR3 protein: CASSIDRTVYGYTF

clone size: .
D gene: .
V gene: TRBV27
J gene: TRBJ1-6
CDR3 DNA: TGTGCCAGCAGTTTTTCGGGACAAAATTCACCCCTCCACTTT
CDR3 protein: CASSFSGQNSPLHF

clone size: .
D gene: TRBD1
V gene: TRBV2
J gene: TRBJ1-5
CDR3 DNA: TGTGCCAGCAGGTACCAACCGGGACAGGGTAGCGAACAGCCCCAGCATTTT
CDR3 protein: CASRYQPGQGSEQPQHF

clone size: .
D gene: .
V gene: TRBV29-1
J gene: TRBJ2-7
CDR3 DNA: TGCAGCGCTTGGAGGGAGAGCTCCTACGAGCAGTACTTC
CDR3 protein: CSAWRESSYEQYF

clone size: .
D gene: .
V gene: TRBV18
J gene: TRBJ1-3
CDR3 DNA: TGTGCCAGCTCACCACCCGACGGCACCATCTCTGGAAACACCATATATTTT
CDR3 protein: CASSPPDGTISGNTIYF

clone size: .
D gene: TRBD1
V gene: TRBV6-5
J gene: TRBJ2-1
CDR3 DNA: TGTGCCAGCACCCCGGGGACAGGGGTCAATGAGCAGTTCTTC
CDR3 protein: CASTPGTGVNEQFF

clone size: .
D gene: .
V gene: TRBV3-1/TRBV3-2
J gene: TRBJ2-2
CDR3 DNA: TGTGCCAGCAGCCAAGCAGGGGCCGGGGAGCTGTTTTTT
CDR3 protein: CASSQAGAGELFF

clone size: .
D gene: TRBD2
V gene: TRBV3-1/TRBV3-2
J gene: TRBJ2-1
CDR3 DNA: TGTGCCAGCAGCCCAGCGCGGACTAGCACCTGGAGCAATGAGCAGTTCTTC
CDR3 protein: CASSPARTSTWSNEQFF

clone size: .
D gene: TRBD2
V gene: TRBV15
J gene: TRBJ2-3
CDR3 DNA: TGTGCCACCAGCAGAGACCTAGCGGGAGGGCCGAGTCGTCCCGATACGCAGTATTTT
CDR3 protein: CATSRDLAGGPSRPDTQYF

clone size: .
D gene: TRBD1
V gene: TRBV7-3
J gene: TRBJ1-5
CDR3 DNA: TGTGCCAGCAGCCAAAACAGGGGTCAGCCCCAGCATTTT
CDR3 protein: CASSQNRGQPQHF

clone size: .
D gene: .
V gene: TRBV5-6
J gene: TRBJ2-4
CDR3 DNA: TGTGCCAGCAGCGGGACAGCCAAAAACATTCAGTACTTC
CDR3 protein: CASSGTAKNIQYF

clone size: .
D gene: TRBD2
V gene: TRBV5-1
J gene: TRBJ2-7
CDR3 DNA: TGCGCCAGCAGCTTGGGCGGGAGCAACTACGAGCAGTACTTC
CDR3 protein: CASSLGGSNYEQYF

clone size: .
D gene: TRBD1
V gene: TRBV6-5
J gene: TRBJ1-2
CDR3 DNA: TGTGCCAGCAGCTCGACAGGGAACTATGGCTACACCTTC
CDR3 protein: CASSSTGNYGYTF

clone size: .
D gene: TRBD2
V gene: TRBV19
J gene: TRBJ2-2
CDR3 DNA: TGTGCCAGTAGTACCCAACGACTAGCGGATCACACCGGGGAGCTGTTTTTT
CDR3 protein: CASSTQRLADHTGELFF

clone size: .
D gene: .
V gene: TRBV18
J gene: TRBJ1-5
CDR3 DNA: TGTGCCAGCTCACCTGGCCCGGGAGATCAGCCCCAGCATTTT
CDR3 protein: CASSPGPGDQPQHF

clone size: .
D gene: .
V gene: TRBV6-2/TRBV6-3
J gene: TRBJ2-5
CDR3 DNA: TGTGCCAGCAGTTACACCCAATTTGGGGGGCTTGATGTCACGACTGGGACCCAGTACTTC
CDR3 protein: CASSYTQFGGLDVTTGTQYF

clone size: .
D gene: .
V gene: TRBV21-1
J gene: TRBJ2-1
CDR3 DNA: TGTGCCAGCAGCAAAGAAGGGGGCAGAAAAAATGAGCAGTTCTTC
CDR3 protein: CASSKEGGRKNEQFF

clone size: .
D gene: .
V gene: TRBV24-1
J gene: TRBJ2-5
CDR3 DNA: TGTGCCACCAGTGACCGAATGGGCCGAGAGACCCAGTACTTC
CDR3 protein: CATSDRMGRETQYF

clone size: few
D gene: TRBD1
V gene: TRBV19
J gene: TRBJ1-1
CDR3 DNA: TGTGCCAGTAGTCCACGGACAGGGTCCACTGAAGCTTTCTTT
CDR3 protein: CASSPRTGSTEAFF

clone size: .
D gene: .
V gene: TRBV11-2
J gene: TRBJ2-7
CDR3 DNA: TGTGCCACCCGGGACAACTACGAGCAGTACTTC
CDR3 protein: CATRDNYEQYF

clone size: .
D gene: .
V gene: TRBV5-1
J gene: TRBJ2-1
CDR3 DNA: TGCGCCAGCAGCTTCCGAAGGGGTGTGGATGAGCAGTTCTTC
CDR3 protein: CASSFRRGVDEQFF

clone size: .
D gene: .
V gene: TRBV7-2
J gene: TRBJ2-7
CDR3 DNA: TGTGCCAGCTCGAGGACAACGTACGAGCAGTACTTC
CDR3 protein: CASSRTTYEQYF

clone size: .
D gene: .
V gene: TRBV30
J gene: TRBJ2-3
CDR3 DNA: TGTGCCTGTTCTAAGATTAGCACAGATACGCAGTATTTT
CDR3 protein: CACSKISTDTQYF

clone size: .
D gene: .
V gene: TRBV29-1
J gene: TRBJ2-7
CDR3 DNA: TGCAGCGTTGAAATAGGTTTCGACGAGCAGTACTTC
CDR3 protein: CSVEIGFDEQYF